The present TCR beta chain was sequenced within a study of blood T cell repertoires in COVID-19. The wider study: The United States, Italy and Spain provided the acute and convalescent COVID-19 samples.

Here immunoSEQ multiplex PCR was the method, and the copy in TCRdb shows in-frame clones only, minus some. The sample holds some 300,000 clones, roughly 89% seen once. Participants, about 18 to 90 years old, spanned approximately 25 US areas. Participants' reported clinical history set cohort assignment. Within 2 weeks of study entry, exposed participants had contacted a PCR-confirmed or clinician-diagnosed COVID-19 case. The CDR3 has 16 amino acids. Germline V gene sequence: CDR1 MDHEN, CDR2 SYDVKM. V shed 5 bases and J shed 0 bases, with 14 bases lying between them. The receptor was derived from a woman in her fifties or sixties who had been exposed to COVID-19. Sequences were obtained from PBMCs or T cells enriched from blood (not recorded which). This chain uses TRBV28 with TRBJ1-3; D uncertain. The CDR3 here is CASSRIRLSSGNTIYF. CDR3 DNA: TGTGCCAGCAGTCGGATCAGGCTTAGCTCTGGAAACACCATATATTTT. Full variable domain (missing parts from reference TRBV28 and TRBJ1-3): DVKVTQSSRYLVKRTGEKVFLECVQDMDHENMFWYRQDPGLGLRLIYFSYDVKMKEKGDIPEGYSVSREKKERFSLILESASTNQTSMYLCASSRIRLSSGNTIYFGEGSWLTVV.